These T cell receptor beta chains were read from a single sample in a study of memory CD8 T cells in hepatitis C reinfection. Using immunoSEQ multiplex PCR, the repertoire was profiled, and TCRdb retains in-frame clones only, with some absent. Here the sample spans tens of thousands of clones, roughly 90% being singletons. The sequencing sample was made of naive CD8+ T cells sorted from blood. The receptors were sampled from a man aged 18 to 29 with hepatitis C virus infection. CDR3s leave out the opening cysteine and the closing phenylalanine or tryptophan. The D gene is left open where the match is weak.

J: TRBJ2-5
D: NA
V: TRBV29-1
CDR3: SVIFTQETQY

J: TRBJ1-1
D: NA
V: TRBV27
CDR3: ASSLQGAVTEAF

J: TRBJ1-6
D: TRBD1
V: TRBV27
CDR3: ASSSNLPQGAFLSPLH

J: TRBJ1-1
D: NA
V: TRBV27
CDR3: ASSLNPWPNTEAF

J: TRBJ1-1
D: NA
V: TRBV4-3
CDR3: ASSQERSRETEAF

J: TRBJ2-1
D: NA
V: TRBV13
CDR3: ASSINVNEQF

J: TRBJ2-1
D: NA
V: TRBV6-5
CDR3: ASGPEQF

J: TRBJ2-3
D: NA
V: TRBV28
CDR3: ASRYGTHTQY

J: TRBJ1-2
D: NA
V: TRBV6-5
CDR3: ASRSKEAWHT

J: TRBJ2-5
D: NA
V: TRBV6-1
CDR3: ASIGEAQETQY

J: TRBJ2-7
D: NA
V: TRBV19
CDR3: ASSLGGRAGTYEQY

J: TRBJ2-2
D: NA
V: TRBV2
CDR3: ASSDHSGGELF

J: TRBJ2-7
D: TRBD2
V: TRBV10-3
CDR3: AISPGGGLQGYEQY

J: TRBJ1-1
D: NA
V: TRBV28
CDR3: ASSYPRGQGMNTEAF

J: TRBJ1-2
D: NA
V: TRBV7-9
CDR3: ASSPGTGLNYGYT

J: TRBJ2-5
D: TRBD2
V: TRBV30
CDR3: AWSALAGGPGQETQY

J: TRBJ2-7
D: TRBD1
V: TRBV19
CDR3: ASSMGQGPYEQY

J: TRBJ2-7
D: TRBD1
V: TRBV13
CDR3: ASSPRDSSYEQY

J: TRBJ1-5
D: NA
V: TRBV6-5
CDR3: ASSYSSGHQPQH

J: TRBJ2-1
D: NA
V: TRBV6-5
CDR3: ASTPRDGASEQF

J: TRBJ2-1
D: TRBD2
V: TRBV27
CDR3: ASSLSLRTSGSNEQF

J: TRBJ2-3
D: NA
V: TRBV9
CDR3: ASSVAGGQQAGDTQY

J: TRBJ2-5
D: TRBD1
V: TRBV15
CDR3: ATSRGQGAGETQY

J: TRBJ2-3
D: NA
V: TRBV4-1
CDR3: ASSQVRLDTDTQY

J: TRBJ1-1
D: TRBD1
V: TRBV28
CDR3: ASSQDREKAF

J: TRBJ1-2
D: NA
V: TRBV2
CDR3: ASSEWRGADGYT

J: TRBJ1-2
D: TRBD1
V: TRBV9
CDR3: ASSGGTGGDYGYT

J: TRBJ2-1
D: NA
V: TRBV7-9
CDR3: ASSFGYNEQF

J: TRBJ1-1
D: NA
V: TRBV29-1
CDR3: SVEQGGTEAF

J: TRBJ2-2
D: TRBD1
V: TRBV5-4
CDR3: ASSLWRTGVTGELF

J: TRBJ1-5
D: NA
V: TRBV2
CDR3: ASSEDAGENQPQH

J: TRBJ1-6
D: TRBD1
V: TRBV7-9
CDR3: ASSRTGINSPLH

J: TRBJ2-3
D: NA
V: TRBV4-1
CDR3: ASSPEGRGTDTQY

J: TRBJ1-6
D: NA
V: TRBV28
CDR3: ASSLGGMNSPLH

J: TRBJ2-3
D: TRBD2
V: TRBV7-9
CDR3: ASSLSLAGTDTQY

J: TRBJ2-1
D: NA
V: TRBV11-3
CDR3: ASSLGGGGQGEQF

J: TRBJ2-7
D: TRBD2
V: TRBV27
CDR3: ASSLSQGTSGRAFYNEQY

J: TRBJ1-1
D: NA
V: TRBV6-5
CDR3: ASSFTGNTEAF

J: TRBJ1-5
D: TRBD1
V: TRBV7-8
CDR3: ASSKYDRGERNQPQH

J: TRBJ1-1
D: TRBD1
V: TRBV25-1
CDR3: ASSALPGTANTEAF

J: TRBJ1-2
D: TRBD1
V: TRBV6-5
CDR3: ASTNRGGRYHGYT

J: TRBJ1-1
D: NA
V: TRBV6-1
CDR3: ASSELIGEGTEAF

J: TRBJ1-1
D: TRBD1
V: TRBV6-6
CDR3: AGSNDRGGTEAF

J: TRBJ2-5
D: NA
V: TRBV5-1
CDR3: ANKPPEPPREQY

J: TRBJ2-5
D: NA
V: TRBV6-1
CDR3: ASRDRLQETQY

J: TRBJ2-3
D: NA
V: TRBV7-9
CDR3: ASSLASGQTDTQY

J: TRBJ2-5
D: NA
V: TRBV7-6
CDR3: ASSLGARGEETQY

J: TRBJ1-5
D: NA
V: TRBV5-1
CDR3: ASSLEPGPNQPQH

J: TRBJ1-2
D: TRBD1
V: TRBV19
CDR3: ASRTGGGYT